This T cell receptor beta chain was observed in a study of control samples from healthy donors and cancer patients. Germline lookup yields CDR1 MDHEN and CDR2 SYDVKM. There are 15 residues in the CDR3. Trimming cost V 3 bases and J 1 base, with 12 bases left between them. Clones were sequenced by immunoSEQ multiplex PCR, and TCRdb holds only the in-frame ones, with some missing. The sample lists roughly 52,000 clones, roughly 96% occurring once. The sequenced sample consisted of blood. The J gene is TRBJ1-1, the V gene TRBV28; TRBD1 is a possible D gene (5 bases). The TCR comes from a man aged 25 to 40 in good health. The CDR3 region has the DNA TGTGCCAGCAGTTTTCTCAGGGCCCAGAACACTGAAGCTTTCTTT. This sequence encodes CASSFLRAQNTEAFF.